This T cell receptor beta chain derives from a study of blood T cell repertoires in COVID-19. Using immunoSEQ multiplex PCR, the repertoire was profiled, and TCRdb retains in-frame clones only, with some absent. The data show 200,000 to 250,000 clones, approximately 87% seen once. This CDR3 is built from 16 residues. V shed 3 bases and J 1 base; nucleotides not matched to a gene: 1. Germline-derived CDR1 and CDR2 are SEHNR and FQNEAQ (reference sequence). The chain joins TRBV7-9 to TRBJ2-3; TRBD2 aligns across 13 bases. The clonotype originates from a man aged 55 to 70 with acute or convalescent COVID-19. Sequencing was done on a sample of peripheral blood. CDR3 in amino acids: CASSFGLAGGTDTQYF. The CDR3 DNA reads TGTGCCAGCAGCTTCGGACTAGCGGGAGGCACAGATACGCAGTATTTT.